This is a list of T cell receptor beta chains from one sample in a study of prognosis after radiotherapy for stage I lung cancer. Each CDR3 protein is one row after TCRdb ran MiXCR on the multiplex PCR reads. This sample has approximately 14,000 distinct CDR3 sequences; roughly 50% occur once, and the top ten carry roughly 40%. Material: PBMCs, obtained before or after stereotactic body radiation therapy (not recorded which). All receptors come from a donor over 45 with non-small cell lung cancer. CDR3s include the opening cysteine and the closing phenylalanine or tryptophan. A D gene is named only where the DNA matches it firmly. Size values are once, few and many counts, or a class for expanded clones, and some rows have none.

d_gene: .
v_gene: TRBV7-9
abundance: many
j_gene: TRBJ2-5
CDR3aa: CASSRSSGAFGATETQYF
CDR3nt: TGTGCCAGCAGCCGTAGCTCCGGGGCATTTGGAGCAACGGAGACCCAGTACTTC

d_gene: .
v_gene: TRBV5-1
abundance: .
j_gene: TRBJ1-1
CDR3aa: CASSLAGGLDTEAFF
CDR3nt: TGCGCCAGCAGCTTGGCTGGGGGGCTGGACACTGAAGCTTTCTTT

d_gene: .
v_gene: TRBV20-1
abundance: .
j_gene: TRBJ2-2
CDR3aa: CSARENWVGELFF
CDR3nt: TGCAGTGCTAGAGAAAATTGGGTCGGGGAGCTGTTTTTT

d_gene: .
v_gene: TRBV28
abundance: .
j_gene: TRBJ2-3
CDR3aa: CASRDESTYTQYF
CDR3nt: TGTGCCAGCAGGGACGAGAGCACATATACGCAGTATTTT

d_gene: .
v_gene: TRBV6-1
abundance: .
j_gene: TRBJ2-7
CDR3aa: CASIEGQVGYEQYF
CDR3nt: TGTGCCAGCATTGAGGGTCAGGTGGGCTACGAGCAGTATTTC

d_gene: TRBD2
v_gene: TRBV27
abundance: many
j_gene: TRBJ2-5
CDR3aa: CASSRTPSGRETQYF
CDR3nt: TGTGCCAGCAGTCGAACCCCTAGCGGGAGAGAGACCCAGTACTTC

d_gene: TRBD2
v_gene: TRBV2
abundance: medium-sized
j_gene: TRBJ2-7
CDR3aa: CASRRTSGIGYEQYF
CDR3nt: TGTGCCAGCAGACGTACTAGCGGGATAGGGTACGAGCAGTACTTC

d_gene: .
v_gene: TRBV28
abundance: .
j_gene: TRBJ2-1
CDR3aa: CSSLGGWDNEQFF
CDR3nt: TGTTCCAGCCTAGGGGGTTGGGATAATGAGCAGTTCTTC

d_gene: .
v_gene: TRBV6-9
abundance: .
j_gene: TRBJ1-3
CDR3aa: CASIYAGTSGNTIYF
CDR3nt: TGTGCCAGCATTTACGCCGGCACTTCGGGAAACACCATATATTTT

d_gene: TRBD2
v_gene: TRBV6-1
abundance: .
j_gene: TRBJ2-1
CDR3aa: CASSAPLAGTTYNEQFF
CDR3nt: TGTGCCAGCAGTGCCCCTTTAGCGGGAACAACCTACAATGAGCAGTTCTTC

d_gene: .
v_gene: TRBV5-4
abundance: many
j_gene: TRBJ2-7
CDR3aa: CASSLDLAGSYEQYF
CDR3nt: TGTGCCAGCAGCTTGGATTTGGCCGGGTCCTACGAGCAGTACTTC

d_gene: .
v_gene: TRBV6-1
abundance: .
j_gene: TRBJ2-1
CDR3aa: CASSEVPGSSYNEQFF
CDR3nt: TGTGCCAGCAGTGAGGTTCCGGGTTCCTCCTACAATGAGCAGTTCTTC

d_gene: .
v_gene: TRBV6-1
abundance: .
j_gene: TRBJ2-3
CDR3aa: CASSPAGTCYSTDTQYF
CDR3nt: TGTGCCAGCAGTCCAGCCGGGACATGTTACAGCACAGATACGCAGTATTTT

d_gene: .
v_gene: TRBV11-2
abundance: .
j_gene: TRBJ2-1
CDR3aa: CASTVSGVAIHNEQFF
CDR3nt: TGTGCCAGCACCGTGAGCGGTGTGGCTATCCACAATGAGCAGTTCTTC

d_gene: .
v_gene: TRBV5-1
abundance: once
j_gene: TRBJ1-6
CDR3aa: CASSWTGDDSPHHF
CDR3nt: TGCGCCAGCAGCTGGACGGGGGATGATTCACCCCACCACTTT

d_gene: TRBD2
v_gene: TRBV15
abundance: .
j_gene: TRBJ2-5
CDR3aa: CATSKGLGTSFETQYF
CDR3nt: TGTGCCACCAGCAAGGGCCTGGGGACTAGCTTTGAGACCCAGTACTTC

d_gene: TRBD2
v_gene: TRBV19
abundance: .
j_gene: TRBJ2-7
CDR3aa: CASSPGLAGDYEKYF
CDR3nt: TGTGCCAGTAGTCCGGGACTAGCGGGAGACTACGAGAAGTACTTC

d_gene: .
v_gene: TRBV6-1
abundance: many
j_gene: TRBJ2-5
CDR3aa: CASGETQYF
CDR3nt: TGTGCCAGCGGGGAGACCCAGTACTTC

d_gene: TRBD2
v_gene: TRBV20-1
abundance: .
j_gene: TRBJ2-3
CDR3aa: CSARSGTTDTQYF
CDR3nt: TGCAGTGCCAGGAGCGGGACCACAGATACGCAGTATTTT

d_gene: .
v_gene: TRBV30
abundance: many
j_gene: TRBJ2-1
CDR3aa: CAWSVFGNGNEQFF
CDR3nt: TGTGCCTGGAGTGTATTTGGGAACGGTAATGAGCAGTTCTTC

d_gene: TRBD2
v_gene: TRBV10-2
abundance: many
j_gene: TRBJ2-5
CDR3aa: CASRDTSGGAGETQYF
CDR3nt: TGCGCCAGCAGGGACACTAGCGGGGGGGCCGGGGAGACCCAGTACTTC

d_gene: TRBD1
v_gene: TRBV20-1
abundance: once
j_gene: TRBJ1-6
CDR3aa: CSAIGTTGGHSPIHF
CDR3nt: TGCAGTGCTATTGGAACGACAGGGGGCCATTCACCCATCCACTTT

d_gene: .
v_gene: TRBV6-2/TRBV6-3
abundance: .
j_gene: TRBJ1-5
CDR3aa: CASLGGNSNQPQHF
CDR3nt: TGTGCCAGCCTAGGTGGTAATAGCAATCAGCCCCAGCATTTT

d_gene: TRBD2
v_gene: TRBV7-8
abundance: many
j_gene: TRBJ2-1
CDR3aa: CASSKKRLAGGLNEQFF
CDR3nt: TGTGCCAGCAGCAAAAAACGACTAGCGGGGGGGCTCAATGAGCAGTTCTTC

d_gene: .
v_gene: TRBV6-1
abundance: many
j_gene: TRBJ2-3
CDR3aa: CASSEPTADTQYF
CDR3nt: TGTGCCAGCAGTGAGCCGACGGCAGATACGCAGTATTTT

d_gene: .
v_gene: TRBV6-4
abundance: medium-sized
j_gene: TRBJ1-5
CDR3aa: CASRGGNSNQPQHF
CDR3nt: TGTGCCAGCAGAGGGGGGAATAGCAATCAGCCCCAGCATTTT

d_gene: .
v_gene: TRBV2
abundance: .
j_gene: TRBJ1-1
CDR3aa: CASSSAVVDTEAFF
CDR3nt: TGTGCCAGCAGTAGTGCAGTGGTGGACACCGAAGCTTTCTTT

d_gene: .
v_gene: TRBV28
abundance: .
j_gene: TRBJ1-1
CDR3aa: CASDLAGGNTEAFF
CDR3nt: TGTGCCAGCGATTTAGCGGGTGGGAACACTGAAGCTTTCTTT

d_gene: TRBD2
v_gene: TRBV11-2
abundance: .
j_gene: TRBJ2-3
CDR3aa: CASSLVASGRAASTDTQYF
CDR3nt: TGTGCCAGCAGCTTAGTCGCTAGCGGGAGGGCCGCGAGCACAGATACGCAGTATTTT

d_gene: .
v_gene: TRBV30
abundance: many
j_gene: TRBJ2-7
CDR3aa: CAWKHDRPEQYF
CDR3nt: TGTGCCTGGAAGCATGATAGGCCAGAGCAGTACTTC

d_gene: .
v_gene: TRBV19
abundance: medium-sized
j_gene: TRBJ2-1
CDR3aa: CASSIGGPASYNEQFF
CDR3nt: TGTGCCAGTAGTATTGGGGGGCCGGCCTCCTACAATGAGCAGTTCTTC

d_gene: .
v_gene: TRBV25-1
abundance: many
j_gene: TRBJ1-1
CDR3aa: CASSVLGRHEAFF
CDR3nt: TGTGCCAGCAGTGTGCTGGGACGCCATGAAGCTTTCTTT

d_gene: TRBD1
v_gene: TRBV2
abundance: many
j_gene: TRBJ2-1
CDR3aa: CASSVQGTYNEQFF
CDR3nt: TGTGCCAGCAGTGTACAGGGGACCTACAATGAGCAGTTCTTC

d_gene: TRBD1
v_gene: TRBV19
abundance: medium-sized
j_gene: TRBJ1-6
CDR3aa: CASGSGTGDSYNSPLHF
CDR3nt: TGTGCCAGTGGGTCCGGGACAGGGGACTCCTATAATTCACCCCTCCACTTT

d_gene: .
v_gene: TRBV27
abundance: .
j_gene: TRBJ2-1
CDR3aa: CASNDLTKVQFF
CDR3nt: TGTGCCAGCAATGACCTAACTAAAGTGCAGTTCTTC

d_gene: .
v_gene: TRBV28
abundance: .
j_gene: TRBJ1-3
CDR3aa: CASSLVPAGQNTIYF
CDR3nt: TGTGCCAGCAGCCTAGTACCGGCGGGACAAAACACCATATATTTT

d_gene: .
v_gene: TRBV11-3
abundance: .
j_gene: TRBJ2-1
CDR3aa: CASSFWRTTTEQFF
CDR3nt: TGTGCCAGCAGCTTTTGGCGTACAACTACGGAGCAGTTCTTC

d_gene: .
v_gene: TRBV18
abundance: many
j_gene: TRBJ1-5
CDR3aa: CASSLEPNQPQHF
CDR3nt: TGTGCCAGCTCACTAGAACCCAATCAGCCCCAGCATTTT

d_gene: TRBD2
v_gene: TRBV6-5
abundance: .
j_gene: TRBJ2-2
CDR3aa: CASSYGAAGGLNTGELFF
CDR3nt: TGTGCCAGCAGTTACGGGGCAGCGGGGGGCCTGAACACCGGGGAACTGTTTTTT

d_gene: TRBD2
v_gene: TRBV2
abundance: many
j_gene: TRBJ2-3
CDR3aa: CANRLSGGATDTQYF
CDR3nt: TGTGCCAACCGACTTAGCGGGGGGGCCACAGATACGCAGTATTTT

d_gene: .
v_gene: TRBV12-3/TRBV12-4
abundance: .
j_gene: TRBJ2-2
CDR3aa: CASSLCTGGINTGELFF
CDR3nt: TGTGCCAGCAGTCTATGTACAGGTGGTATCAACACCGGGGAGCTGTTTTTT

d_gene: .
v_gene: TRBV5-5
abundance: many
j_gene: TRBJ2-5
CDR3aa: CASSLVPLETQYF
CDR3nt: TGTGCCAGCAGCTTGGTTCCGTTAGAGACCCAGTACTTC

d_gene: TRBD2
v_gene: TRBV6-1
abundance: .
j_gene: TRBJ2-3
CDR3aa: CASSEGGGGGDTQYF
CDR3nt: TGTGCCAGCAGTGAAGGCGGGGGGGGAGGGGATACGCAGTATTTT

d_gene: .
v_gene: TRBV11-2
abundance: .
j_gene: TRBJ1-6
CDR3aa: CASSLDLNNSPLHF
CDR3nt: TGTGCCAGCAGCTTAGATCTCAATAATTCACCCCTCCACTTT

d_gene: .
v_gene: TRBV11-2
abundance: once
j_gene: TRBJ1-2
CDR3aa: CASSLGPQEAVYGYTF
CDR3nt: TGTGCCAGCAGCTTAGGTCCCCAGGAGGCGGTTTATGGCTACACCTTC

d_gene: .
v_gene: TRBV20-1
abundance: .
j_gene: TRBJ1-5
CDR3aa: CSAPDSITGQPQHF
CDR3nt: TGCAGTGCCCCGGACAGTATAACAGGACAGCCCCAGCATTTT

d_gene: TRBD1
v_gene: TRBV9
abundance: many
j_gene: TRBJ2-5
CDR3aa: CASSFRTGGIGETQYF
CDR3nt: TGTGCCAGCAGCTTTAGGACAGGGGGCATTGGAGAGACCCAGTACTTC